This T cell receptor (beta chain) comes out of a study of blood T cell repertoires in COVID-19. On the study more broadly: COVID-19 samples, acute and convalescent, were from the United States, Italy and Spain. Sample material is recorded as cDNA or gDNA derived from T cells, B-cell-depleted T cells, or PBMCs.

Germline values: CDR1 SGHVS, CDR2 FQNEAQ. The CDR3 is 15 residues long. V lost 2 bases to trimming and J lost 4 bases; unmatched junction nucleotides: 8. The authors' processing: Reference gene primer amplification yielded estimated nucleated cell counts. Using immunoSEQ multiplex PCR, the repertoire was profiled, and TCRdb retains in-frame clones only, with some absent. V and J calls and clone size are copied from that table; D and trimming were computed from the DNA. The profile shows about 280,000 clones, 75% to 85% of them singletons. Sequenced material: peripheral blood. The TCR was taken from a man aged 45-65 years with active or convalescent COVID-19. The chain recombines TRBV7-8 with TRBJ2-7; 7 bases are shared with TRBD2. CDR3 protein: CASSLFLGAGYEQYF. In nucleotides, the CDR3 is TGTGCCAGCAGCTTATTCCTGGGAGCGGGATACGAGCAGTACTTC.